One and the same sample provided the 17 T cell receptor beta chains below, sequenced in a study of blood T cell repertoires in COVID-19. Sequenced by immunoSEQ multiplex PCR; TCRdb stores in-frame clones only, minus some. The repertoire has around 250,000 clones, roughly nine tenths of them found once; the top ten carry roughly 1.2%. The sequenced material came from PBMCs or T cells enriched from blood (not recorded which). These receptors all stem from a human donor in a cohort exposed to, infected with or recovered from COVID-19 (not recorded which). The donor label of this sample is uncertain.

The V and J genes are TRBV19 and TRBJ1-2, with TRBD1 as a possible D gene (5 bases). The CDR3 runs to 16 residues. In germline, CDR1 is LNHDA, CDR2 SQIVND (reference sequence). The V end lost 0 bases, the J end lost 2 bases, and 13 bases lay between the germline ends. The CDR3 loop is CASSIDERDSNYGYTF. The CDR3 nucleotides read TGTGCCAGTAGTATAGATGAAAGGGACTCCAACTATGGCTACACCTTC.

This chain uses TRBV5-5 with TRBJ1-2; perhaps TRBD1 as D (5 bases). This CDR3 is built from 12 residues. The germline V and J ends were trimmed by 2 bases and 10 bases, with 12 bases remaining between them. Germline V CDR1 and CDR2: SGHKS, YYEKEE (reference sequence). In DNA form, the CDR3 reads TGTGCCAGCAGCTTATGGACACGTTTCTACACCTTC. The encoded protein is CASSLWTRFYTF.

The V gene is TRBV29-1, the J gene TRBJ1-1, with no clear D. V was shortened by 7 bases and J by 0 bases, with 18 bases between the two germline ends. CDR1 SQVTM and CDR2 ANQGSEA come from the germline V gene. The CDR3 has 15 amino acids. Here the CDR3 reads CSAAQEPTLNTEAFF. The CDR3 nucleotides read TGCAGCGCAGCCCAGGAACCGACACTGAACACTGAAGCTTTCTTT.

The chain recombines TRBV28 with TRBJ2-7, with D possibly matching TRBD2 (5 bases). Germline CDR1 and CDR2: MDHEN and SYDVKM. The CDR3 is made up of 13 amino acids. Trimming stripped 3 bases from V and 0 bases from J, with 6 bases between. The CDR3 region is CASSFRGSYEQYF. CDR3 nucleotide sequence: TGTGCCAGCAGTTTCCGGGGCTCCTACGAGCAGTACTTC.

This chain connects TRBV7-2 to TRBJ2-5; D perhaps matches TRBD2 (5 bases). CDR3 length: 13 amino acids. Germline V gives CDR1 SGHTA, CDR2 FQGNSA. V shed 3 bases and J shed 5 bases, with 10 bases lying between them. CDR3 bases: TGTGCCAGCAGCTTTCCGGGGTGGGAGACCCAGTACTTC. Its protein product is CASSFPGWETQYF.

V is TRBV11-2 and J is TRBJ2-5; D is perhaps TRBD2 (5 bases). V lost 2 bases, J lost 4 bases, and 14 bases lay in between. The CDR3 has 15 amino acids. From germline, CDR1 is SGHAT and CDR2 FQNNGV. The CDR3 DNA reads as TGTGCCAGCAGCTTATCGGTTAGGGAGCGAGAGACCCAGTACTTC. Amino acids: CASSLSVRERETQYF.

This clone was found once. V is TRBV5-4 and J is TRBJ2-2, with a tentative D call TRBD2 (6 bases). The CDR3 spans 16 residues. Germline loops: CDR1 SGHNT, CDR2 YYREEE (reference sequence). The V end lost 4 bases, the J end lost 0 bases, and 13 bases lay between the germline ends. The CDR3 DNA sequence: TGTGCCAGCAGCCCGGCCGGGACTGCGAACACCGGGGAGCTGTTTTTT. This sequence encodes CASSPAGTANTGELFF.

In nucleotides, the CDR3 is TGTGCCAGCAGTTTAGACAGGGGCCCCTACGAGCAGTACTTC. This sequence encodes CASSLDRGPYEQYF. V and J are TRBV6-5 and TRBJ2-7; TRBD1 agrees at 8 bases. Trimming at V came to 4 bases and at J to 2 bases, leaving 4 bases not matched to a gene. The CDR3 has 14 residues. Germline loops: CDR1 MNHEY, CDR2 SVGAGI.

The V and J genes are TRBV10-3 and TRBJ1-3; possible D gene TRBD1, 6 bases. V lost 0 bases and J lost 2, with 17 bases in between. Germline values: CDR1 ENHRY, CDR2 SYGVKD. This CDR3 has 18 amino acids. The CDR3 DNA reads TGTGCCATCAGTGAGTCCAACTACAGGGTCCGAGCTGGAAACACCATATATTTT. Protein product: CAISESNYRVRAGNTIYF.

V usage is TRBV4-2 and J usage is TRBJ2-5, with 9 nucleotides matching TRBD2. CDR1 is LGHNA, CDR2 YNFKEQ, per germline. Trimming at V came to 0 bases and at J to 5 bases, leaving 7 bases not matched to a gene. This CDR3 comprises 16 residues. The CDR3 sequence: CASSQDPAGGHETQYF. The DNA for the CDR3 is TGTGCCAGCAGCCAAGATCCGGCGGGGGGGCACGAGACCCAGTACTTC.

CDR3 region: CASSDRGHGDTQYF. CDR3 sequence (DNA): TGTGCCAGCTCGGACAGGGGGCATGGAGATACGCAGTATTTT. The chain uses TRBV2 and TRBJ2-3; 11 bases are a match to TRBD1. The CDR3 extends over 14 amino acids. Germline V gives CDR1 SNHLY, CDR2 FYNNEI. After removal of 8 bases from V and 5 bases from J, the junction contained 6 bases not matched to a gene. Full variable domain (remainder filled in from reference TRBV2 and TRBJ2-3): EPEVTQTPSHQVTQMGQEVILRCVPISNHLYFYWYRQILGQKVEFLVSFYNNEISEKSEIFDDQFSVERPDGSNFTLKIRSTKLEDSAMYFCASSDRGHGDTQYFGPGTRLTVL.

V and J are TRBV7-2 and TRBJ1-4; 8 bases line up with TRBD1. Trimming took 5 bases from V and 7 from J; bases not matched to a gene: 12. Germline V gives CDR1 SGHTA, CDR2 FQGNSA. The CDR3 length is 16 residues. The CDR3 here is CASSAMPGGAGEKLFF. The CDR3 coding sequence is TGTGCCAGCAGCGCAATGCCAGGGGGCGCGGGTGAAAAACTGTTTTTT.

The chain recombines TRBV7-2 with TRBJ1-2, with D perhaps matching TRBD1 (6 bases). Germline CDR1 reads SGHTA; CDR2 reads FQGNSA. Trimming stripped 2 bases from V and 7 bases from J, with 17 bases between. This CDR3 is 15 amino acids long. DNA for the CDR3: TGTGCCAGCAGCTTACCTCACAGGGTAGTGGGTGGCTACACCTTC. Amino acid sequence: CASSLPHRVVGGYTF.

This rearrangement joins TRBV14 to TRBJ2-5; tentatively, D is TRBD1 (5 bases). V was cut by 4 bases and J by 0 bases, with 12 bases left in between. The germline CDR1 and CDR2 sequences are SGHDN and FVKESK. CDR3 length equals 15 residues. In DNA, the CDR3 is TGTGCCAGCAGCCCGGACAATCGAGACCAAGAGACCCAGTACTTC. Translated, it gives CASSPDNRDQETQYF.

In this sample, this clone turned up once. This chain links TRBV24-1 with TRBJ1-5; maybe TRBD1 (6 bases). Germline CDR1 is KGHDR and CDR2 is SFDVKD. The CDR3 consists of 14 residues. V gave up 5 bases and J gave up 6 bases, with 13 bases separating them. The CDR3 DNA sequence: TGTGCCACCAGTGGGGAGGGGGTGGCTCAGCCCCAGCATTTT. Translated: CATSGEGVAQPQHF.

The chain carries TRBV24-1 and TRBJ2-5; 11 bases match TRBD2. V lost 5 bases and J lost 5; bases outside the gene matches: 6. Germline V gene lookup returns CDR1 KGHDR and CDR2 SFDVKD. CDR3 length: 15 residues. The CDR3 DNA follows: TGTGCCACCAGTGCTCTTGGGACTAGCGGCGAGACCCAGTACTTC. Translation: CATSALGTSGETQYF.

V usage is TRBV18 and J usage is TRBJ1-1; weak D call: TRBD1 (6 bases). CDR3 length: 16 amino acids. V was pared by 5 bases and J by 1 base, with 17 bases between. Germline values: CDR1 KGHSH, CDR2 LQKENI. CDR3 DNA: TGTGCCAGCTCAACCGGGACACTAACTACGAACACTGAAGCTTTCTTT. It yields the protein CASSTGTLTTNTEAFF.